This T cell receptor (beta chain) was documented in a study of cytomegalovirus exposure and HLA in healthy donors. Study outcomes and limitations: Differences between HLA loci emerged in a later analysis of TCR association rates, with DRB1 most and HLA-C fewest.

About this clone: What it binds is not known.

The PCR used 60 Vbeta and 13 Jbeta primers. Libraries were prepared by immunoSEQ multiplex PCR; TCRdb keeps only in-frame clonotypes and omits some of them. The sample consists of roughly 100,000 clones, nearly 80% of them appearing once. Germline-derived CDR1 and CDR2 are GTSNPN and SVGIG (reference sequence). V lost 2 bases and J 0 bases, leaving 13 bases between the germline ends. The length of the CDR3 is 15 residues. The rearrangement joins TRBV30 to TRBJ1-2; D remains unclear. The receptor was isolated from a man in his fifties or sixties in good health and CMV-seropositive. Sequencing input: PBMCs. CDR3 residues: CAWSPPGSSNYGYTF. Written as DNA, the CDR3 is TGTGCCTGGAGTCCACCGGGATCGTCTAACTATGGCTACACCTTC.